The clone carrying this T cell receptor (beta chain) has more than one count but fewer than ten. Other DNA sequences in this specimen translate into the identical CDR3. This entry is derived from a study of blood T cell repertoires in COVID-19. Background on the study: Samples came from the United States, Italy and Spain, spanning acute and convalescent COVID-19.

Produced via immunoSEQ multiplex PCR; TCRdb's table is partial and in-frame only. The profile covers 45,000 to 55,000 clones, with about 63% appearing a single time and 8.8% taken by the ten largest. The sample was peripheral blood. This sequence was found in a woman in her 70s with acute or convalescent COVID-19.

CDR3 residues: CSVEGTDYNEQFF. CDR3 DNA sequence: TGCAGCGTTGAAGGGACAGACTACAATGAGCAGTTCTTC. The chain recombines TRBV29-1 with TRBJ2-1; D possibly corresponds to TRBD1 (6 bases). CDR3 length: 13 residues. Trimming took off 1 base at V and 3 bases at J, with 7 bases between the two ends. Germline V CDR1 and CDR2: SQVTM, ANQGSEA.